The following is a T cell receptor (beta chain) sequence with its context. The antigen is undetermined. The data belong to a study of cytomegalovirus exposure and HLA in healthy donors. Study results and limitations: V segments that were indistinguishable, TRBV6-2 and TRBV6-3 among them, were omitted from analysis. A later analysis found most CMV-associated TCR beta chains apparently HLA-restricted.

The donors, nominally healthy at sampling, likely had unrecorded immune exposures. PCR primers comprised 60 Vbeta and 13 Jbeta primers. TCRdb's copy holds only in-frame clones and misses some; the assay was immunoSEQ multiplex PCR. The sample lists around 99,000 clones; about 80% were seen once. Trimming pared 4 bases from V and 1 base from J, leaving 21 bases between. CDR3 length: 18 amino acids. Germline CDR1 SGDLS, CDR2 YYNGEE. The source material was PBMCs. The chain combines TRBV9 with TRBJ2-1; a possible D gene is TRBD2 (5 bases). The receptor's source is a man aged 25 to 40 in good health and CMV-seronegative. CDR3 DNA: TGTGCCAGCAGCATGGGTCGTCGGGCGAGGGAATCCTACAATGAGCAGTTCTTC. This codes for CASSMGRRARESYNEQFF.